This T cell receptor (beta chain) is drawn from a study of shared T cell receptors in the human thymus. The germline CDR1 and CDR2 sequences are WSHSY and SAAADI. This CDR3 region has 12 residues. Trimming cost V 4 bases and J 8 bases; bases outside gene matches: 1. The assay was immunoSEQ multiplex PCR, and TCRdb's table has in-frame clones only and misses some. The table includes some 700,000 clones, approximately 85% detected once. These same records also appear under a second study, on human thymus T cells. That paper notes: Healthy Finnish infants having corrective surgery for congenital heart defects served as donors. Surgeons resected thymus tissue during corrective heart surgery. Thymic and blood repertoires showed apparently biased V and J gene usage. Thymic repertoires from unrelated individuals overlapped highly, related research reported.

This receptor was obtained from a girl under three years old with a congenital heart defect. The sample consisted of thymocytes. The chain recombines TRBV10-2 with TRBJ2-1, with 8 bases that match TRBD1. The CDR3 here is CASSAGGDEQFF. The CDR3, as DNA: TGCGCCAGCAGTGCAGGGGGCGATGAGCAGTTCTTC.